Each of the 22 T cell receptor beta chains below was sequenced from the same sample in a study of response to subunit inactivated influenza vaccine. TCRdb used MiXCR to reprocess the RT-PCR reads, holding one entry per CDR3 protein. The sample has 550,000 to 650,000 distinct CDR3 sequences; around 11% are singletons. Sequenced material: PBMCs from blood, taken on the day of vaccination. All receptors derive from a man over 45 who received an inactivated influenza vaccine.

V gene TRBV4-3 combines with J gene TRBJ2-1, with 9 bases fitting TRBD2. V was clipped by 5 bases and J by 0 bases; unmatched bases: 11. Germline V gene lookup returns CDR1 LGHNA and CDR2 YSLEER. This CDR3 region has 18 residues. The CDR3: CASSERGTSKSSYNEQFF. Here the CDR3 DNA reads TGCGCCAGCAGCGAAAGAGGGACTAGCAAGAGCTCCTACAATGAGCAGTTCTTC.

This clonotype came up many times. V usage is TRBV20-1 and J usage is TRBJ1-1, with D possibly matching TRBD1 (6 bases). The germline CDR1 and CDR2 sequences are DFQATT and SNEGSKA (reference sequence). The CDR3 has 16 residues. With 0 bases removed from V and 5 bases from J, the gap between germline ends came to 19 bases. The CDR3 DNA reads as TGCAGTGCTAGAGACAGGGGCCGCGCATTAGGGACTGAAGCTTTCTTT. Encoded protein: CSARDRGRALGTEAFF.

This clonotype came up a few times. The V gene is TRBV10-3, the J gene TRBJ1-5; no clear D. CDR1 is ENHRY, CDR2 SYGVKD, per germline. The CDR3 totals 14 residues. V was cut by 10 bases and J by 4 bases, with 17 bases left in between. CDR3 in amino acids: CATMGDTTNQPQHF. In DNA, the CDR3 is TGTGCCACAATGGGAGACACGACTAATCAGCCCCAGCATTTT.

Only a few counts were recorded for this clonotype. V gene TRBV5-1 combines with J gene TRBJ2-2; TRBD2 matches at 9 bases. V shed 3 bases and J 4 bases; nucleotides not matched to a gene: 7. Germline V gene data show CDR1 as SGHRS and CDR2 as YFSETQ. CDR3 length: 16 amino acids. The CDR3 DNA reads as TGCGCCAGCAGCTCCGGGACTAGCACGTCCACCGGGGAGCTGTTTTTT. It specifies CASSSGTSTSTGELFF.

The rearrangement joins TRBV18 to TRBJ1-1, with 8 positions matching TRBD1. The CDR3 totals 14 residues. The J segment lost 4 bases and the V segment lost 4 bases, leaving 5 bases of the junction unmatched. The germline V gene has CDR1 KGHSH and CDR2 LQKENI. CDR3 in amino acids: CASSLDRVRTEAFF. The CDR3 DNA reads as TGTGCCAGCTCACTGGACAGGGTTCGCACTGAAGCTTTCTTT. The variable domain in full, completed from reference TRBV18 and TRBJ1-1, reads NAGVMQNPRHLVRRRGQEARLRCSPMKGHSHVYWYRQLPEEGLKFMVYLQKENIIDESGMPKERFSAEFPKEGPSILRIQQVVRGDSAAYFCASSLDRVRTEAFFGQGTRLTVV.

The rearrangement uses TRBV7-2 and TRBJ2-7; D ambiguous. The V end lost 2 bases, the J end lost 3 bases, and 8 bases lay between the germline ends. Germline V gene data show CDR1 as SGHTA and CDR2 as FQGNSA. The CDR3 contains 13 residues. CDR3 bases: TGTGCCAGCAGCTTAAATTGGGACTACGAGCAGTACTTC. Translating gives CASSLNWDYEQYF.

The chain joins TRBV28 to TRBJ2-5; no definite D call. The CDR3 extends over 15 amino acids. The ends were cut back, 3 bases at V and 5 bases at J, with 16 bases in the middle. Germline CDR1 reads MDHEN; CDR2 reads SYDVKM. The CDR3 bases are TGTGCCAGCAGTTTTTATAACCTTCGGTGGGAGACCCAGTACTTC. Protein sequence: CASSFYNLRWETQYF. The variable domain in full, with the rest retrieved from reference TRBV28 and TRBJ2-5, is DVKVTQSSRYLVKRTGEKVFLECVQDMDHENMFWYRQDPGLGLRLIYFSYDVKMKEKGDIPEGYSVSREKKERFSLILESASTNQTSMYLCASSFYNLRWETQYFGPGTRLLVL.

The chain combines TRBV12-3 or TRBV12-4 with TRBJ2-2; TRBD2 agrees at 8 bases. Germline trimming cut 3 bases from V and 5 bases from J; bases unmatched to any gene: 11. The CDR3 totals 17 residues. Here the CDR3 DNA reads TGTGCCAGCAGTTTTGGGCTAGCGGGTCGCTTGACCGGGGAGCTGTTTTTT. It codes for CASSFGLAGRLTGELFF.

This clonotype appeared a few times. This chain links TRBV3-1 with TRBJ2-2; D gene ambiguous. The V gene lost 0 bases and the J gene lost 9 bases, with 5 bases spanning the gap. In germline, CDR1 is LGHDT, CDR2 YNNKEL (reference sequence). The CDR3 consists of 12 residues. The CDR3 spells CASSQDGRELFF. The CDR3 DNA is TGTGCCAGCAGCCAAGATGGTAGGGAGCTGTTTTTT.

The V call is TRBV19, the J call TRBJ2-3, with D perhaps TRBD1 (5 bases). With 3 bases removed from V and 5 bases from J, the gap between germline ends came to 15 bases. Germline-derived CDR1 and CDR2 are LNHDA and SQIVND (reference sequence). The CDR3 is 15 residues long. As DNA, the CDR3 is TGTGCCAGTAGTATGGCAGGGAACTTGGGAGATACGCAGTATTTT. Amino acids: CASSMAGNLGDTQYF.

CDR3 in DNA: TGTGCCACCAGTGACTTTCCCAGGAGCCCAACCCAGTTCTTC. It specifies CATSDFPRSPTQFF. The rearrangement links TRBV24-1 to TRBJ2-1, with no clear D. Germline V gives CDR1 KGHDR, CDR2 SFDVKD. The CDR3 contains 14 residues. V was cut by 4 bases and J by 13 bases, with 19 bases left in between.

This clonotype was seen a handful of times. The V call is TRBV5-5, the J call TRBJ1-3; D is unresolved. This CDR3 region has 15 residues. V dropped 1 base and J dropped 4 bases, with 12 bases sitting between them. Germline CDR1 reads SGHKS; CDR2 reads YYEKEE (reference sequence). Written as DNA, the CDR3 is TGTGCCAGCAGCTTGAATTGGTCGGGAGGAAACACCATATATTTT. This sequence encodes CASSLNWSGGNTIYF.

This clonotype was found a few times. This sequence joins TRBV5-1 and TRBJ2-5; D may correspond to TRBD1 or TRBD2 (6 bases each). Germline V gene sequence: CDR1 SGHRS, CDR2 YFSETQ. CDR3 size: 15 residues. Deletions cut 7 bases from V and 4 bases from J, with 20 bases between. CDR3 in amino acids: CASRSEQGLSETQYF. Written as DNA, the CDR3 is TGCGCCAGCCGTTCGGAACAGGGACTCTCAGAGACCCAGTACTTC.

This clonotype was picked up a small number of times. The chain recombines TRBV7-9 with TRBJ2-3, with D maybe TRBD2 (6 bases). This CDR3 has 15 residues. Trimming took 4 bases from V and 11 from J, leaving 22 bases between them. Germline V gene data show CDR1 as SEHNR and CDR2 as FQNEAQ (reference sequence). This CDR3 reads CASSSGGSGQHKQYF. DNA for the CDR3: TGTGCCAGCAGCTCTGGGGGTAGCGGCCAACACAAGCAGTATTTT.

This clonotype was recorded at least ten times. The chain recombines TRBV20-1 with TRBJ2-3; 16 bases line up with TRBD2. Germline V lookup: CDR1 DFQATT, CDR2 SNEGSKA (reference sequence). The V and J ends lost 6 bases and 10 bases, in that order; junction bases with no gene match: 7. The CDR3 runs to 14 residues. This chain's CDR3 is CSAQGGLAGGPQYF. The DNA for the CDR3 is TGCAGTGCGCAGGGGGGACTAGCGGGGGGGCCGCAGTATTTT.

The rearrangement joins TRBV20-1 to TRBJ2-3; D is possibly TRBD2 (6 bases). The length of the CDR3 is 18 residues. CDR1 is DFQATT, CDR2 SNEGSKA, per germline (reference sequence). V lost 3 bases, J lost 4 bases, and 26 bases lay in between. CDR3 in amino acids: CSASQPLGTSSEADTQYF. The CDR3 DNA follows: TGCAGTGCTAGTCAGCCCCTTGGGACTTCCTCCGAGGCAGATACGCAGTATTTT.

This clonotype appeared many times. V gene TRBV28 combines with J gene TRBJ2-1; D is unclear. Germline values: CDR1 MDHEN, CDR2 SYDVKM. This CDR3 spans 11 amino acids. CDR3 protein: CAGSKLNEQFF. CDR3 sequence (DNA): TGTGCGGGGTCTAAACTGAATGAGCAGTTCTTC.

The chain links TRBV28 to TRBJ2-3; 11 positions match TRBD2. Germline CDR1 and CDR2: MDHEN and SYDVKM. The V segment lost 6 bases and the J segment 5 bases; nucleotides outside the gene matches: 7. This CDR3 has 15 residues. CDR3 in DNA: TGTGCCAGCAGCCCTACTAGCGGGAGAGTAGATACGCAGTATTTT. This codes for CASSPTSGRVDTQYF.

This clonotype was observed once. This rearrangement joins TRBV6-1 to TRBJ1-1; maybe TRBD1 (5 bases). Germline CDR1 reads MNHNS; CDR2 reads SASEGT. The CDR3 is made up of 15 amino acids. V shed 7 bases and J shed 1 base, with 16 bases lying between them. CDR3 loop: CASNRPGQGNTEAFF. The DNA of the CDR3 is TGTGCCAGCAACCGACCGGGGCAGGGGAACACTGAAGCTTTCTTT.

This clonotype was counted ten times or more. V and J are TRBV7-9 and TRBJ1-2; D possibly corresponds to TRBD1 (6 bases). The CDR3 is 16 amino acids. The V end was cut by 5 bases, the J end by 2 bases, with 18 bases between. The germline gives CDR1 SEHNR, CDR2 FQNEAQ (reference sequence). CDR3 nucleotides: TGTGCCAGCAGCCCATCCGGGGGCCTACCAAACTATGGCTACACCTTC. Translated, it gives CASSPSGGLPNYGYTF.

This clonotype occurred a few times. The rearrangement uses TRBV15 and TRBJ1-5, with TRBD1 matching over 10 bases. The CDR3 consists of 18 residues. Trimming cost V 1 base and J 0 bases; bases outside gene matches: 6. Germline assignment: CDR1 LNHNV and CDR2 YYDKDF (reference sequence). The CDR3 protein is CATSRADRGGYSNQPQHF. The CDR3 DNA reads TGTGCCACCAGCAGAGCGGACAGGGGGGGATATAGCAATCAGCCCCAGCATTTT.

The chain links TRBV20-1 to TRBJ2-1, with TRBD2 matching 10 bases. Trimming at V came to 6 bases and at J to 9 bases, leaving 8 bases not matched to a gene. The CDR3 runs to 13 residues. Germline V CDR1 and CDR2: DFQATT, SNEGSKA (reference sequence). The CDR3 here is CSATRTSGVEQFF. CDR3 nucleotide sequence: TGCAGTGCCACTAGGACTAGCGGAGTTGAGCAGTTCTTC.